Each of the 11 T cell receptor beta chains below was sequenced from the same sample in a study of T-cell memory formation after mild COVID-19. TCRdb re-analysed the 5' RACE reads in MiXCR, keeping a single row per CDR3 protein. The repertoire holds more than 250,000 distinct CDR3 sequences, about a sixth seen once, with around 23% in the top ten. The sample was PBMCs or a T cell subset sorted from them (not recorded which). Source of these receptors: a man aged 18 to 35 who had mild COVID-19 (a few samples of this study predate the infection). Cell type and time point are not known.

The chain couples TRBV10-1 to TRBJ2-1; D is undetermined. Germline V CDR1 and CDR2: WNHNN, SYGVQD (reference sequence). The CDR3 spans 13 residues. Deletions cut 0 bases from V and 10 bases from J, with 10 bases between. Here the CDR3 DNA reads TGCGCCAGCAGTGAGTCGATGTTTGGGGAGCAGTTCTTC. Translation: CASSESMFGEQFF.

CDR3 nucleotide sequence: TGTGCCACCAGTGATAGAAGGGACAGCGTATCCTATGGCTACACCTTC. Protein sequence: CATSDRRDSVSYGYTF. The chain carries TRBV24-1 and TRBJ1-2; 7 bases are shared with TRBD1. Germline CDR1 is KGHDR and CDR2 is SFDVKD. The CDR3 spans 16 residues. Trimming cost V 3 bases and J 4 bases; bases outside gene matches: 10.

This clonotype appeared a few times. The chain uses TRBV5-1 and TRBJ1-2; TRBD1 is a possible D gene (5 bases). Germline V gene data show CDR1 as SGHRS and CDR2 as YFSETQ. V was pared by 2 bases and J by 8 bases, with 10 bases between. There are 12 residues in the CDR3. CDR3 in amino acids: CASSFGGSGYTF. CDR3 coding DNA: TGCGCCAGCAGCTTTGGGGGGTCCGGCTACACCTTC.

This clonotype was observed a handful of times. The chain combines TRBV7-9 with TRBJ2-3, with D tentatively TRBD1 (6 bases). The CDR3 extends over 14 amino acids. V lost 5 bases and J lost 1, with 10 bases in between. Germline CDR1 is SEHNR and CDR2 is FQNEAQ (reference sequence). The CDR3 loop is CASSQTGRTDTQYF. The CDR3 bases are TGTGCCAGCAGCCAGACAGGACGCACAGATACGCAGTATTTT.

This clonotype was observed a few times. CDR3 amino acids: CASTMGGGSPTTDTQYF. The CDR3 DNA reads TGTGCCAGCACCATGGGGGGGGGCTCCCCAACCACAGATACGCAGTATTTT. This chain links TRBV6-6 with TRBJ2-3, with D perhaps TRBD2 (7 bases). CDR3 length equals 17 residues. Trimming pared 7 bases from V and 2 bases from J, leaving 22 bases between. The V gene's germline CDR1 is MNHNY and CDR2 SVGAGI (reference sequence).

The rearrangement joins TRBV11-2 to TRBJ1-4; a possible D gene is TRBD1 (5 bases). The V gene lost 4 bases and the J gene lost 7 bases, with 19 bases spanning the gap. The CDR3 is 16 residues long. CDR1 is SGHAT, CDR2 FQNNGV, per germline. The CDR3 nucleotides read TGTGCCAGCAGCTCACCACGTGGAGGGGAAAGTGAAAAACTGTTTTTT. This translates into CASSSPRGGESEKLFF.

This clonotype was counted a few times. V usage is TRBV12-3 or TRBV12-4 and J usage is TRBJ1-2; D gene ambiguous. CDR3 size: 12 residues. V lost 6 bases and J 8 bases, leaving 13 bases between the germline ends. The chain's CDR3 is CASSPLRLGYTF. The CDR3, as DNA: TGTGCCAGCAGCCCACTGCGTTTAGGCTACACCTTC.

The chain combines TRBV4-1 with TRBJ2-7, with D possibly being TRBD1 (7 bases). Germline loops: CDR1 MGHRA, CDR2 YSYEKL. Trimming pared 1 base from V and 9 bases from J, leaving 10 bases between. This CDR3 contains 12 residues. CDR3 DNA sequence: TGCGCCAGCAGCCAAGTCCAGGGGGGGCAGTACTTC. Its protein is CASSQVQGGQYF.

The V gene is TRBV21-1, the J gene TRBJ2-7; TRBD1 is the table's D call and was not checked against the DNA. TRBV21-1 is designated a pseudogene. The CDR3 is 15 residues long. CDR3 residues: CASSKEGQGPYEQYV. CDR3 DNA sequence: TGTGCCAGCAGCAAAGAAGGACAGGGTCCTTACGAGCAGTACGTC.

The rearrangement uses TRBV6-2 or TRBV6-3 and TRBJ2-5; tentatively, D is TRBD2 (7 bases). V was cut by 0 bases and J by 1 base, with 15 bases left in between. CDR1 is MNHEY and CDR2 is SVGEGT in the germline V gene. This CDR3 is 17 amino acids long. CDR3: CASSYSSRGGGQETQYF. CDR3 nucleotide sequence: TGTGCCAGCAGTTACTCCTCCAGGGGAGGGGGCCAAGAGACCCAGTACTTC.

This clonotype was observed a handful of times. The DNA of the CDR3 is TGTGCCAGCAGTTACTCGTGGGGGCAGAACACTGAAGCTTTCTTT. Its translation: CASSYSWGQNTEAFF. The rearrangement links TRBV6-5 to TRBJ1-1, with a weak D call TRBD1 (6 bases). Trimming shortened V by 0 bases and J by 1 base, and 9 bases separated the two germline ends. The CDR3 has 15 residues. CDR1 is MNHEY, CDR2 SVGAGI, per germline.